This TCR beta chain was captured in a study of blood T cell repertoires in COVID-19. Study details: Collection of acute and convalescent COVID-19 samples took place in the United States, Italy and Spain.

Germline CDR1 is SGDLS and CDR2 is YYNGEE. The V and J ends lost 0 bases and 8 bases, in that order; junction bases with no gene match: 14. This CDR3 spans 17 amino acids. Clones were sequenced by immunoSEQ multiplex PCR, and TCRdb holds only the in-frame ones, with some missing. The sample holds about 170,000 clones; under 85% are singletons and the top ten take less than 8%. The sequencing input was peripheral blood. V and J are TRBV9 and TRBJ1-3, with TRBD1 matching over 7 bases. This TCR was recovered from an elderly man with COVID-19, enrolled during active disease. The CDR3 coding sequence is TGTGCCAGCAGCGTAGTACGCGCCGGGACAGCCGTAGACACCATATATTTT. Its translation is CASSVVRAGTAVDTIYF.